Presented here are 30 T cell receptor beta chains from one specimen sequenced in a study of T cells in Graves' hyperthyroidism and ophthalmopathy. Amplified regions were TCR beta CDR3 sequences from RNA transcripts. TCR CDR3 regions were first amplified by RT-PCR with HTBI primers. TCRdb re-analysed the multiplex PCR reads in MiXCR, keeping a single row per CDR3 protein. Among 450,000 to 650,000 distinct CDR3 sequences listed, less than 25% were seen once. Sequencing was done on a sample of blood. These receptors originate from a man between 18 and 35 years old with Graves' hyperthyroidism.

This clonotype appeared many times. The chain couples TRBV6-1 to TRBJ1-5; 8 nucleotides line up with TRBD1. The CDR3 has 17 amino acids. Germline trimming cut 3 bases from V and 2 bases from J; bases unmatched to any gene: 9. Germline CDR1 reads MNHNS; CDR2 reads SASEGT. Here the CDR3 DNA reads TGTGCCAGCAGTGAGAGACAGGGGACTATACGCAATCAGCCCCAGCATTTT. This sequence encodes CASSERQGTIRNQPQHF.

This clonotype has at least ten counts. This chain joins TRBV7-8 and TRBJ1-3, with D possibly being TRBD1 (6 bases). There are 14 residues in the CDR3. Germline V gives CDR1 SGHVS, CDR2 FQNEAQ. The V gene lost 6 bases and the J gene lost 4 bases, with 13 bases spanning the gap. The CDR3 is CASRGGGRGNTIYF. The CDR3 nucleotides are TGTGCCAGCAGAGGGGGGGGGAGAGGAAACACCATATATTTT.

V and J are TRBV28 and TRBJ1-4; tentative D call: TRBD1 (5 bases). The germline CDR1 and CDR2 sequences are MDHEN and SYDVKM. Between the trimmed V and J ends, which lost 4 bases and 3 bases, there was a span of 12 bases. The length of the CDR3 is 15 residues. The CDR3, as DNA: TGTGCCAGCAGTTCTCCGGGGGGAGCTAATGAAAAACTGTTTTTT. Its protein product is CASSSPGGANEKLFF.

This sequence joins TRBV6-1 and TRBJ1-6; TRBD1 aligns across 7 bases. Germline loops: CDR1 MNHNS, CDR2 SASEGT. V was clipped by 8 bases and J by 5 bases; unmatched bases: 9. The CDR3 is 15 residues long. In DNA form, the CDR3 reads TGTGCCAGCGGACCGACAGGGATCAATAATTCACCCCTCCACTTT. It is translated as CASGPTGINNSPLHF.

This clonotype was counted many times. This chain joins TRBV11-2 and TRBJ1-1; 7 nucleotides match TRBD1. The CDR3 extends over 16 amino acids. CDR1 is SGHAT and CDR2 is FQNNGV in the germline V gene. V was pared by 5 bases and J by 0 bases, with 9 bases of the junction left unmatched. CDR3 in DNA: TGTGCCAGCAGCCCCCGGACAGGCCTACTGAACACTGAAGCTTTCTTT. Amino acid sequence: CASSPRTGLLNTEAFF. The full variable domain, rest sourced from reference TRBV11-2 and TRBJ1-1, is EAGVAQSPRYKIIEKRQSVAFWCNPISGHATLYWYQQILGQGPKLLIQFQNNGVVDDSQLPKDRFSAERLKGVDSTLKIQPAKLEDSAVYLCASSPRTGLLNTEAFFGQGTRLTVV.

This clonotype showed up many times. The CDR3 sequence is CASWYVGETQYF. The CDR3 nucleotides read TGTGCCAGCTGGTACGTGGGAGAGACCCAGTACTTC. This chain joins TRBV7-3 and TRBJ2-5; D unresolved. The CDR3 has 12 amino acids. V dropped 8 bases and J dropped 4 bases, with 11 bases sitting between them. The germline V gene has CDR1 SGHTA and CDR2 FQGTGA.

This clonotype was observed many times. The chain recombines TRBV9 with TRBJ1-1; TRBD1 might be the D (5 bases). The CDR3 loop spans 17 amino acids. V was shortened by 0 bases and J by 10 bases, with 25 bases between the two germline ends. In germline, CDR1 is SGDLS, CDR2 YYNGEE. CDR3 nucleotides: TGTGCCAGCAGCGTAGTCCCCGGACATCAAGGTGGTATGGGAGCTTTCTTT. It is translated as CASSVVPGHQGGMGAFF.

The CDR3 region is CASSFVGSGQPQHF. In DNA, the CDR3 is TGTGCCAGCAGTTTTGTAGGGTCGGGACAGCCCCAGCATTTT. The chain uses TRBV12-3 or TRBV12-4 and TRBJ1-5; no clear D. V was pared by 3 bases and J by 7 bases, with 13 bases between. The CDR3 covers 14 residues.

This clonotype was found a few times. The chain recombines TRBV4-1 with TRBJ2-5; D gene uncertain. This CDR3 spans 16 amino acids. Trimming pared 1 base from V and 2 bases from J, leaving 14 bases between. Germline V gene lookup returns CDR1 MGHRA and CDR2 YSYEKL. The CDR3 DNA reads TGCGCCAGCAGCCAAGTCTCCGGCGGAGCACAAGAGACCCAGTACTTC. Translating gives CASSQVSGGAQETQYF.

This clonotype was detected ten times or more. The chain recombines TRBV6-5 with TRBJ1-3; TRBD1 might be the D (6 bases). Trimming removed 6 bases at V and 8 bases at J, with 20 bases between. This CDR3 region has 15 residues. CDR1 is MNHEY and CDR2 is SVGAGI in the germline V gene. DNA of the CDR3: TGTGCCAGCAGCTATGCTACAGGGATAGGGGACACCATATATTTT. This codes for CASSYATGIGDTIYF.

This clonotype was seen at least ten times. CDR3 nucleotide sequence: TGTGCCAGCAGCTTAGGCAGATTCTCCTACGAGCAGTACTTC. The encoded protein is CASSLGRFSYEQYF. The chain carries TRBV11-2 and TRBJ2-7, with D unclear. Germline CDR1 and CDR2: SGHAT and FQNNGV. The V end lost 1 base, the J end lost 0 bases, and 7 bases lay between the germline ends. The CDR3 covers 14 residues.

This clonotype was picked up a small number of times. V and J are TRBV20-1 and TRBJ2-7; 8 nucleotides agree with TRBD2. CDR1 is DFQATT, CDR2 SNEGSKA, per germline (reference sequence). This CDR3 has 13 amino acids. V lost 6 bases and J lost 1; bases outside the gene matches: 5. The CDR3 protein is CSAGSGASYEQYF. In DNA form, the CDR3 reads TGCAGTGCGGGTAGCGGGGCGTCCTACGAGCAGTACTTC.

This clonotype was seen ten or more times. This may stem from a read error, because a much larger clone lies one nucleotide away. As the CDR3 is not closed by the conserved phenylalanine or tryptophan, this likely results from a read error. The J gene is TRBJ1-1, the V gene TRBV6-1, with unresolved D. Germline V gives CDR1 MNHNS, CDR2 SASEGT. Trimming left V 1 base short and J 3 bases short, with 9 bases between. The CDR3 spans 14 residues. CDR3 sequence: CASSEDEPDTEAFL. CDR3 DNA: TGTGCCAGCAGTGAAGATGAACCGGACACTGAAGCTTTCCTT.

The table lists this clonotype with many counts. J is TRBJ2-5 and V is TRBV19; D is undetermined. The CDR3 loop spans 13 amino acids. CDR1 LNHDA and CDR2 SQIVND come from the germline V gene (reference sequence). V was pared by 4 bases and J by 1 base, with 7 bases between. The DNA of the CDR3 is TGTGCCAGTAGTACACAGCTCCAAGAGACCCAGTACTTC. As protein: CASSTQLQETQYF.

This clonotype was recorded many times. The J gene is TRBJ2-2, the V gene TRBV20-1; D is perhaps TRBD2 (6 bases). CDR3 length: 16 residues. V lost 6 bases to trimming and J lost 8 bases, with 25 bases between them. The germline CDR1 and CDR2 sequences are DFQATT and SNEGSKA (reference sequence). The CDR3 loop is CSAPNRRDSARGELFF. Here the CDR3 DNA reads TGCAGTGCCCCGAACCGCCGGGACTCCGCACGGGGGGAGCTGTTTTTT.

The rearrangement joins TRBV28 to TRBJ2-2; D perhaps matches TRBD1 (6 bases). CDR1 is MDHEN and CDR2 is SYDVKM in the germline V gene. The length of the CDR3 is 14 residues. V lost 6 bases, J lost 7 bases, and 15 bases lay in between. The CDR3 is CASRLQGGGGELFF. The CDR3 DNA reads as TGTGCCAGCAGGTTACAGGGCGGAGGCGGGGAGCTGTTTTTT.

This clonotype was found many times. The chain couples TRBV29-1 to TRBJ1-2, with 7 bases that match TRBD1. Germline-derived CDR1 and CDR2 are SQVTM and ANQGSEA. This CDR3 spans 11 amino acids. V trimming: 6 bases; J trimming: 2 bases; junction bases outside the gene matches: 0. CDR3 sequence: CSVTGNYGYTF. CDR3 in DNA: TGCAGCGTGACAGGGAACTATGGCTACACCTTC.

In this sample, this clonotype turned up many times. The rearrangement links TRBV13 to TRBJ2-5; D is perhaps TRBD1 (5 bases). Germline-derived CDR1 and CDR2 are PRHDT and FYEKMQ (reference sequence). V shed 0 bases and J shed 5 bases, with 7 bases lying between them. The CDR3 is 13 amino acids. The DNA for the CDR3 is TGTGCCAGCAGCTTAGGCAGGGCCGAGACCCAGTACTTC. Translated: CASSLGRAETQYF.

This clonotype was counted at least ten times. V is TRBV4-1 and J is TRBJ1-1; D is perhaps TRBD1 (5 bases). V shed 0 bases and J shed 5 bases, with 10 bases lying between them. The CDR3 spans 14 residues. Germline CDR1 and CDR2: MGHRA and YSYEKL. The CDR3 region is CASSQETRGTEAFF. In DNA form, the CDR3 reads TGCGCCAGCAGCCAAGAAACGCGGGGGACTGAAGCTTTCTTT.

In its sample, this clonotype was seen a few times. The chain couples TRBV29-1 to TRBJ1-5; D ambiguous. CDR3 length equals 13 residues. CDR1 is SQVTM and CDR2 is ANQGSEA in the germline V gene. Trimming left V 4 bases short and J 2 bases short, with 9 bases between. Here the CDR3 reads CSVGDGGNQPQHF. CDR3 DNA: TGCAGCGTTGGGGATGGAGGCAATCAGCCCCAGCATTTT.

This clonotype occurred a few times. The chain carries TRBV6-1 and TRBJ2-5; TRBD2 matches 12 bases. This CDR3 comprises 17 residues. V was clipped by 6 bases and J by 1 base; unmatched bases: 9. Germline CDR1 MNHNS, CDR2 SASEGT. The CDR3 spells CASSHRTSGALQETQYF. Written as DNA, the CDR3 is TGTGCCAGCAGCCACCGGACTAGCGGGGCCCTCCAAGAGACCCAGTACTTC.

This clonotype was recorded many times. The V call is TRBV28, the J call TRBJ2-7; 8 nucleotides line up with TRBD1. CDR3 length equals 16 residues. Per the germline V gene, CDR1 is MDHEN and CDR2 is SYDVKM. V shed 6 bases and J 3 bases; nucleotides not matched to a gene: 13. This chain's CDR3 is CASSPPDRGLLYEQYF. CDR3 in DNA: TGTGCCAGCAGCCCCCCCGACAGGGGACTGCTCTACGAGCAGTACTTC.

The chain employs TRBV4-1 and TRBJ2-5; 7 bases are shared with TRBD1. Per germline, CDR1 MGHRA and CDR2 YSYEKL. CDR3 size: 14 residues. J lost 4 bases, V lost 4 bases, and 6 bases had no gene match. The CDR3 region has the DNA TGCGCCAGCAGCCGCGGACAGGCCGGAGAGACCCAGTACTTC. The encoded protein is CASSRGQAGETQYF.

This clonotype was seen at least ten times. The CDR3 coding sequence is TGTGCCAGCAGGGAACCTGGGACAGCCTATGGCTACACCTTC. Its translation: CASREPGTAYGYTF. V usage is TRBV9 and J usage is TRBJ1-2; 7 nucleotides align to TRBD1. CDR3 length: 14 amino acids. The germline V gene has CDR1 SGDLS and CDR2 YYNGEE. Unmatched junction bases numbered 8, after V lost 5 bases and J lost 4 bases.

The chain uses TRBV12-3 or TRBV12-4 and TRBJ2-5, with 7 bases identical to TRBD1. The CDR3 loop spans 14 amino acids. The V gene end was trimmed by 3 bases and the J gene end by 3 bases; junction bases not matched to a gene: 4. The CDR3 spells CASSFSQGEETQYF. The DNA for the CDR3 is TGTGCCAGCAGTTTTTCCCAGGGGGAAGAGACCCAGTACTTC.

This clonotype was observed at least ten times. The chain has TRBV6-1 and TRBJ1-5; a possible D gene is TRBD1 (5 bases). Trimming took 6 bases from V and 7 from J, leaving 16 bases between them. The V gene's germline CDR1 is MNHNS and CDR2 SASEGT. The CDR3 is made up of 14 amino acids. CDR3 loop: CASSITGNPQPQHF. In DNA, the CDR3 is TGTGCCAGCAGCATAACAGGAAATCCCCAGCCCCAGCATTTT.

To note about this clonotype: The CDR3 does not close with the conserved phenylalanine or tryptophan, likely indicating a read error. V gene TRBV12-3 or TRBV12-4 combines with J gene TRBJ2-7, with D maybe TRBD1 (5 bases). The CDR3 is made up of 14 amino acids. Deletions cut 1 base from V and 7 bases from J, with 14 bases between. CDR3 residues: CASSLEGNTLEQYS. In nucleotides, the CDR3 is TGTGCCAGCAGTTTAGAGGGGAACACTCTGGAGCAGTACTCC.

Many counts were recorded for this clonotype. CDR3 DNA sequence: TGTGCCAGCAGTACAGTGGACGACTATGGCTACACCTTC. It translates to CASSTVDDYGYTF. The chain employs TRBV5-4 and TRBJ1-2; D is uncertain. The CDR3 length is 13 residues. With 5 bases removed from V and 3 bases from J, the gap between germline ends came to 11 bases. The V gene's germline CDR1 is SGHNT and CDR2 YYREEE (reference sequence).

For this clonotype: A much larger clone lies one base from this, so it may be a read error. V gene TRBV6-5 combines with J gene TRBJ2-2, with D perhaps TRBD1 or TRBD2 (6 bases each). The germline CDR1 and CDR2 sequences are MNHEY and SVGAGI. The CDR3 has 15 residues. This chain's CDR3 is CASSYGLTGPGELLF. CDR3 in DNA: TGTGCCAGCAGTTACGGACTAACAGGGCCCGGGGAGCTGTTATTT.

This clonotype was seen a handful of times. This rearrangement joins TRBV12-3 or TRBV12-4 to TRBJ1-1; no reliable D call. This CDR3 contains 14 residues. Trimming pared 1 base from V and 1 base from J, leaving 7 bases between. DNA of the CDR3: TGTGCCAGCAGTTTAGGGCCCGAGAACACTGAAGCTTTCTTT. It translates to CASSLGPENTEAFF.